Each of the 19 T cell receptor beta chains below was sequenced from the same sample in a study of STAT3 mutations in large granular lymphocyte leukemia. Antigens of these TCRs are unknown. The assay was immunoSEQ multiplex PCR, and TCRdb's table has in-frame clones only and misses some. Among roughly 1,700 clones, around 29% were seen once, and the ten largest hold about 70%. Regarding the study as a whole: Every T-cell large granular lymphocyte leukemia patient had at least one immunodominant TCR beta clonotype.

Sequenced: peripheral blood mononuclear cells. The receptors shown here come from a male patient in his forties or fifties with T-cell large granular lymphocyte leukemia. Some clones in this sample may be carry-over from other donors' samples.

This clone was detected only a few times. V and J are TRBV27 and TRBJ2-7; 7 nucleotides align to TRBD2. This CDR3 spans 14 amino acids. With 1 base clipped from V and 6 bases from J, the junction kept 6 bases outside the gene matches. The germline gives CDR1 MNHEY, CDR2 SMNVEV (reference sequence). The CDR3 region has the DNA TGTGCCAGCAGTTTATTAGGCGGGAGCGGCGAGCAGTACTTC. Amino acid sequence: CASSLLGGSGEQYF.

There are a few counts of this clone. The chain joins TRBV5-1 to TRBJ2-7, with TRBD1 matching over 10 bases. CDR1 is SGHRS and CDR2 is YFSETQ in the germline V gene. Trimming removed 5 bases from V and 2 bases from J; junction bases left unmatched: 10. This CDR3 is built from 16 residues. CDR3 sequence (DNA): TGCGCCAGCAGTCTGGGAGCGGGACAGGGGCCCTACGAGCAGTACTTC. Translation: CASSLGAGQGPYEQYF.

The chain couples TRBV18 to TRBJ2-5; D is ambiguous. CDR1 and CDR2 (germline): KGHSH, LQKENI. The CDR3 is made up of 16 amino acids. The ends were cut back, 3 bases at V and 0 bases at J, with 14 bases in the middle. The CDR3 DNA reads TGTGCCAGCTCACCTCTACCCCCCTATTACCAAGAGACCCAGTACTTC. Translated: CASSPLPPYYQETQYF.

The sample holds a few counts of this clone. This chain joins TRBV29-1 and TRBJ1-2; a possible D gene is TRBD1 (6 bases). CDR1 is SQVTM and CDR2 is ANQGSEA in the germline V gene. Between the trimmed V and J ends, which lost 1 base and 4 bases, there was a span of 10 bases. The CDR3 has 13 residues. The DNA for the CDR3 is TGCAGCGTTGAAGTAGGGGGGGGCTATGGCTACACCTTC. Protein product: CSVEVGGGYGYTF. Complete variable domain (other parts from reference TRBV29-1 and TRBJ1-2): SAVISQKPSRDICQRGTSLTIQCQVDSQVTMMFWYRQQPGQSLTLIATANQGSEATYESGFVIDKFPISRPNLTFSTLTVSNMSPEDSSIYLCSVEVGGGYGYTFGSGTRLTVV.

This clone was detected only a few times. The V and J genes are TRBV7-9 and TRBJ1-2, with 7 bases identical to TRBD1. Germline V CDR1 and CDR2: SEHNR, FQNEAQ (reference sequence). The junction had 2 bases not matched to a gene; V was cut back by 3 bases and J by 4 bases. This CDR3 spans 13 amino acids. Here the CDR3 reads CASSLTGRYGYTF. The CDR3 DNA is TGTGCCAGCAGCTTGACAGGGCGCTATGGCTACACCTTC.

This chain connects TRBV5-6 to TRBJ2-7, with 12 nucleotides matching TRBD2. The CDR3 length is 15 residues. Germline-derived CDR1 and CDR2 are SGHDT and YYEEEE. V shed 4 bases and J 3 bases; nucleotides not matched to a gene: 5. The CDR3 coding sequence is TGTGCCAGCAGCAGTGCGACTAGCGGGAGCTACGAGCAGTACTTC. Protein product: CASSSATSGSYEQYF.

The rearrangement uses TRBV7-9 and TRBJ1-5; 7 bases map to TRBD1. Germline V gene data show CDR1 as SEHNR and CDR2 as FQNEAQ (reference sequence). Germline trimming cut 5 bases from V and 7 bases from J; bases unmatched to any gene: 17. This CDR3 contains 17 residues. CDR3 coding DNA: TGTGCCAGCAGCCGCGGACCCCCGCGACAGGGCTACCAGCCCCAGCATTTT. This encodes CASSRGPPRQGYQPQHF.

V and J are TRBV29-1 and TRBJ2-7, with no clear D. This CDR3 is 13 amino acids long. V was cut by 4 bases and J by 0 bases, with 10 bases left in between. Germline CDR1 and CDR2: SQVTM and ANQGSEA. The CDR3 DNA sequence: TGCAGCGTTGTTGGCGGAGCCTCCTACGAGCAGTACTTC. Amino acids: CSVVGGASYEQYF.

The chain uses TRBV30 and TRBJ2-5; 11 positions agree with TRBD2. This CDR3 spans 13 amino acids. Unmatched junction bases numbered 3, after V lost 4 bases and J lost 5 bases. Germline CDR1 is GTSNPN and CDR2 is SVGIG (reference sequence). The CDR3 protein is CAWMTSGIETQYF. The CDR3 nucleotides are TGTGCCTGGATGACTAGCGGGATCGAGACCCAGTACTTC.

The CDR3 region has the DNA TGCGCCAGCAGCCCTACCGGAGGCTATGGCTACACCTTC. Its protein product is CASSPTGGYGYTF. V usage is TRBV5-1 and J usage is TRBJ1-2; D gene unclear. With 4 bases removed from V and 4 bases from J, the gap between germline ends came to 11 bases. Germline V gene lookup returns CDR1 SGHRS and CDR2 YFSETQ. There are 13 residues in the CDR3.

The V gene is TRBV29-1, the J gene TRBJ1-2, with TRBD1 matching over 7 bases. Germline V gives CDR1 SQVTM, CDR2 ANQGSEA. The junction had 6 bases not matched to a gene; V was cut back by 6 bases and J by 8 bases. The CDR3 is 11 amino acids. The DNA of the CDR3 is TGCAGCGTCAACAGGGGCGGGGGCTACACCTTC. Translation gives CSVNRGGGYTF. The entire variable domain, with the rest obtained from reference TRBV29-1 and TRBJ1-2, is as follows: SAVISQKPSRDICQRGTSLTIQCQVDSQVTMMFWYRQQPGQSLTLIATANQGSEATYESGFVIDKFPISRPNLTFSTLTVSNMSPEDSSIYLCSVNRGGGYTFGSGTRLTVV.

This clone was counted between two and nine times. The chain employs TRBV2 and TRBJ2-5; 11 nucleotides match TRBD2. Germline V gives CDR1 SNHLY, CDR2 FYNNEI. This CDR3 comprises 15 residues. The V gene end was trimmed by 2 bases and the J gene end by 4 bases; junction bases not matched to a gene: 3. The CDR3 protein is CASSETSGRAETQYF. CDR3 DNA sequence: TGTGCCAGCAGTGAAACTAGCGGGAGAGCAGAGACCCAGTACTTC.

A few counts support this clone. The chain recombines TRBV18 with TRBJ1-5, with TRBD1 identical over 9 bases. Germline CDR1 reads KGHSH; CDR2 reads LQKENI. V dropped 3 bases and J dropped 4; count of bases not matched to a gene: 1. The CDR3 extends over 14 amino acids. The CDR3 protein is CASSPGTGNQPQHF. As DNA, the CDR3 is TGTGCCAGCTCACCGGGGACAGGGAATCAGCCCCAGCATTTT.

The chain links TRBV18 to TRBJ2-3; TRBD1 matches 7 bases. After removal of 6 bases from V and 5 bases from J, the junction contained 2 bases not matched to a gene. Germline CDR1 is KGHSH and CDR2 is LQKENI. The CDR3 has 12 residues. The CDR3 DNA reads TGTGCCAGCTCCCCAGGGGGAGATACGCAGTATTTT. Encoded protein: CASSPGGDTQYF.

By sample share, this clone is large. The chain employs TRBV27 and TRBJ2-3; D remains ambiguous. V lost 5 bases, J lost 6 bases, and 12 bases lay in between. Germline values: CDR1 MNHEY, CDR2 SMNVEV (reference sequence). The length of the CDR3 is 13 residues. The CDR3 loop reads CASSPTSEDTQYF. In DNA form, the CDR3 reads TGTGCCAGCAGTCCAACCTCGGAGGATACGCAGTATTTT.

About this clone: One end of the junction varies from germline; a read error may be responsible. The CDR3: CASSQDKPARQF. For the CDR3, the DNA is TGTGCCAGCAGCCAAGATAAACCGGCCCGGCAATTC. This chain links TRBV4-2 with TRBJ2-7; D unresolved. Germline CDR1 LGHNA, CDR2 YNFKEQ. The CDR3 consists of 12 residues.

This CDR3 reads CASSPPSVPWAQYF. The CDR3 DNA reads TGTGCCAGCTCACCACCGTCGGTACCGTGGGCCCAGTACTTC. This chain joins TRBV18 and TRBJ2-5; no clear D gene. Trimming cost V 0 bases and J 9 bases, with 14 bases left between them. Germline CDR1 is KGHSH and CDR2 is LQKENI. This CDR3 spans 14 amino acids.

This clone was seen once. The V call is TRBV29-1, the J call TRBJ1-5; 7 bases are a match to TRBD1. V was pared by 4 bases and J by 7 bases, with 7 bases of the junction left unmatched. The CDR3 contains 13 residues. Germline V CDR1 and CDR2: SQVTM, ANQGSEA. The DNA for the CDR3 is TGCAGCGTTGTGGGACAGACTGGACAGCCCCAGCATTTT. Protein: CSVVGQTGQPQHF.

This sequence joins TRBV30 and TRBJ1-5; no clear D gene. V lost 1 base, J lost 5 bases, and 9 bases lay in between. The CDR3 extends over 13 amino acids. Germline values: CDR1 GTSNPN, CDR2 SVGIG (reference sequence). The CDR3 coding sequence is TGTGCCTGGAGTGGGGAGGAGGATCAGCCCCAGCATTTT. As protein: CAWSGEEDQPQHF.